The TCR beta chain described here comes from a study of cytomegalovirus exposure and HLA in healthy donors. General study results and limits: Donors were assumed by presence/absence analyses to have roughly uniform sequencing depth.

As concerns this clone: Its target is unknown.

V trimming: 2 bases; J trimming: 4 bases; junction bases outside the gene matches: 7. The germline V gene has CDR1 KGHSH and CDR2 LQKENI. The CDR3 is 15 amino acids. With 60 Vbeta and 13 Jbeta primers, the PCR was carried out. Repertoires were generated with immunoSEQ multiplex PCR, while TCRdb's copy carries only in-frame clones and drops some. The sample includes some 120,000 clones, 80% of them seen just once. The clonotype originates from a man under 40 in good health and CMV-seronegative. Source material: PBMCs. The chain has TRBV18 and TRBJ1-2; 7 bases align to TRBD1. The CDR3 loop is CASSPGTDIFYGYTF. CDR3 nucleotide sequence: TGTGCCAGCTCACCAGGGACAGATATTTTCTATGGCTACACCTTC.